A single sample gave rise to the 31 T cell receptor beta chains below, sequenced in a study of T-cell reconstitution after alpha-beta-depleted transplantation in children. Unique molecular identifiers were used in preparing the TCRbeta library. TCRdb reprocessed the PCR reads with MiXCR, giving one entry per CDR3 protein. The sample yields a few hundred thousand distinct CDR3 sequences, roughly 10% seen once. The sample here was PBMCs from the stem cell graft donor, taken from the stem cell graft. Source of these receptors: a human donor who donated a stem cell graft to a child with acute myeloid leukemia.

This clonotype was seen a few times. The CDR3: CAISEGTAQETQYF. CDR3 coding DNA: TGTGCCATCAGTGAGGGAACGGCCCAAGAGACCCAGTACTTC. V is TRBV10-3 and J is TRBJ2-5; D not resolved. V lost 2 bases to trimming and J lost 1 base, with 8 bases between them. This CDR3 comprises 14 residues. Germline V lookup: CDR1 ENHRY, CDR2 SYGVKD.

This clonotype occurred a few times. This chain joins TRBV20-1 and TRBJ1-4; D not resolved. Germline V gene data show CDR1 as DFQATT and CDR2 as SNEGSKA (reference sequence). The CDR3 runs 16 residues. V was trimmed by 0 bases and J by 0 bases, leaving 11 bases between them. This chain's CDR3 is CSARDRKATTNEKLFF. The CDR3 region has the DNA TGCAGTGCTAGAGACCGAAAGGCGACAACTAATGAAAAACTGTTTTTT.

This chain connects TRBV6-8 to TRBJ2-1; 13 positions agree with TRBD2. The CDR3 consists of 17 residues. Looked up from germline, CDR1 is MNHGY and CDR2 is SAAAGT. Germline trimming cut 7 bases from V and 4 bases from J; bases unmatched to any gene: 10. CDR3 in DNA: TGTGCCAGCACCTCTACCGGGACTAGCGGGACATACAATGAGCAGTTCTTC. The encoded protein is CASTSTGTSGTYNEQFF.

This clonotype was counted a few times. This sequence joins TRBV12-3 or TRBV12-4 and TRBJ2-7, with 9 bases identical to TRBD1. With 1 base clipped from V and 7 bases from J, the junction kept 14 bases outside the gene matches. The CDR3 has 17 amino acids. CDR3 nucleotide sequence: TGTGCCAGCAGTTTAGACGTGGGGACAGGGTTGTTTGGGGAGCAGTACTTC. Translation: CASSLDVGTGLFGEQYF.

This clonotype was counted ten times or more. V and J are TRBV5-1 and TRBJ2-6; D possibly matches TRBD1 or TRBD2 (5 bases each). V was pared by 2 bases and J by 0 bases, with 18 bases between. This CDR3 has 19 amino acids. Per the germline V gene, CDR1 is SGHRS and CDR2 is YFSETQ. The CDR3 DNA sequence: TGCGCCAGCAGCTTATTCCCGGGGCAGACTTTCTCTGGGGCCAACGTCCTGACTTTC. Protein product: CASSLFPGQTFSGANVLTF.

The table lists this clonotype with many counts. The chain joins TRBV12-3 or TRBV12-4 to TRBJ1-1, with D unclear. This CDR3 contains 13 residues. Deletions cut 1 base from V and 4 bases from J, with 7 bases between. As DNA, the CDR3 is TGTGCCAGCAGTTTAGTGCAGGCCACTGAAGCTTTCTTT. Translation gives CASSLVQATEAFF.

The genes are TRBV5-1 and TRBJ2-3; 12 bases align to TRBD2. This CDR3 region has 17 residues. Losses at the gene ends were 4 bases for V and 0 bases for J; bases not matched to a gene: 6. CDR1 and CDR2 from the germline V gene are SGHRS and YFSETQ. CDR3 nucleotide sequence: TGCGCCAGCAGCAAAGGGACTAGCGGGCTCAGCACAGATACGCAGTATTTT. It yields the protein CASSKGTSGLSTDTQYF.

This clonotype was seen ten or more times. The chain couples TRBV6-4 to TRBJ2-1, with 7 nucleotides matching TRBD1. The V and J ends lost 0 bases and 6 bases, in that order; junction bases with no gene match: 5. The germline CDR1 and CDR2 sequences are MRHNA and SNTAGT. The CDR3 extends over 15 amino acids. CDR3 sequence: CASSDSTRDSNEQFF. The CDR3 DNA follows: TGTGCCAGCAGTGACTCGACCAGGGACAGCAATGAGCAGTTCTTC.

The chain combines TRBV20-1 with TRBJ1-4; D unclear. V shed 7 bases and J shed 3 bases, with 6 bases lying between them. Germline assignment: CDR1 DFQATT and CDR2 SNEGSKA (reference sequence). This CDR3 is 11 amino acids long. CDR3 sequence reads: CSGLSNEKLFF. CDR3 nucleotide sequence: TGCAGTGGTCTGTCTAATGAAAAACTGTTTTTT.

The chain combines TRBV7-9 with TRBJ2-5; TRBD1 might be the D (6 bases). The CDR3 has 15 residues. V lost 1 base and J lost 3, with 12 bases in between. Germline loops: CDR1 SEHNR, CDR2 FQNEAQ (reference sequence). The CDR3 DNA is TGTGCCAGCAGCTTAGGGACAGCCACAAAAGAGACCCAGTACTTC. Translated, it gives CASSLGTATKETQYF.

The chain employs TRBV4-3 and TRBJ2-2; unclear D gene. V gave up 0 bases and J gave up 8 bases, with 7 bases separating them. This CDR3 is built from 13 residues. CDR1 is LGHNA and CDR2 is YSLEER in the germline V gene. The CDR3 DNA sequence: TGCGCCAGCAGCCAAGACCGTTCTGGGGAGCTGTTTTTT. Translated, it gives CASSQDRSGELFF.

V is TRBV12-3 or TRBV12-4 and J is TRBJ2-7; TRBD1 aligns across 8 bases. The V gene end was trimmed by 5 bases and the J gene end by 0 bases; junction bases not matched to a gene: 9. The CDR3 length is 16 residues. The CDR3 bases are TGTGCCAGCAGTCCAAATACCGGGACAGGCTCCTACGAGCAGTACTTC. Protein product: CASSPNTGTGSYEQYF.

The chain couples TRBV6-1 to TRBJ1-5; D call uncertain. CDR3 length equals 12 residues. In germline, CDR1 is MNHNS, CDR2 SASEGT. The V end lost 2 bases, the J end lost 7 bases, and 6 bases lay between the germline ends. The CDR3 sequence is CASSEYRQPQHF. The CDR3 DNA reads as TGTGCCAGCAGTGAATATCGGCAGCCCCAGCATTTT.

A few counts support this clonotype. The genes are TRBV20-1 and TRBJ2-1; 12 bases align to TRBD2. Germline values: CDR1 DFQATT, CDR2 SNEGSKA (reference sequence). J gave up 5 bases and V 6 bases, and 5 bases lay outside the gene matches. The CDR3 extends over 14 amino acids. CDR3 sequence reads: CSATTSGSNNEQFF. CDR3 sequence (DNA): TGCAGTGCGACGACTAGCGGGAGCAACAATGAGCAGTTCTTC.

V gene TRBV20-1 combines with J gene TRBJ2-3; D is perhaps TRBD2 (5 bases). There are 12 residues in the CDR3. The germline CDR1 and CDR2 sequences are DFQATT and SNEGSKA (reference sequence). V was trimmed by 0 bases and J by 4 bases, leaving 5 bases between them. CDR3 DNA: TGCAGTGCTAGAGAGGAGGCAGATACGCAGTATTTT. Translation: CSAREEADTQYF.

This clonotype turned up a few times. The genes are TRBV6-2 or TRBV6-3 and TRBJ2-4, with TRBD2 matching 10 bases. CDR3 length equals 13 residues. With V trimmed by 7 bases and J by 8 bases, 5 bases remained unmatched. The germline CDR1 and CDR2 sequences are MNHEY and SVGEGT. CDR3 in amino acids: CASKGTSEDIQYF. The CDR3 DNA is TGTGCCAGCAAAGGGACTAGCGAGGACATTCAGTACTTC.

A few counts support this clonotype. V and J are TRBV4-2 and TRBJ2-7; D is perhaps TRBD1 (5 bases). Germline CDR1 reads LGHNA; CDR2 reads YNFKEQ. The CDR3 has 15 residues. Trimming took 3 bases from V and 6 from J, leaving 18 bases between them. The CDR3 reads CASSQGQGREGEQYF. CDR3 in DNA: TGTGCCAGCAGCCAGGGGCAAGGCAGGGAAGGCGAGCAGTACTTC.

In its sample, this clonotype was seen a few times. The V and J genes are TRBV20-1 and TRBJ2-4, with TRBD1 matching over 10 bases. Germline trimming cut 1 base from V and 2 bases from J; bases unmatched to any gene: 8. The CDR3 runs to 17 residues. Germline V gives CDR1 DFQATT, CDR2 SNEGSKA (reference sequence). The CDR3 DNA sequence: TGCAGTGCTAGAGCAAGGGGGGGACAGGGGTCCAAAAACATTCAGTACTTC. This encodes CSARARGGQGSKNIQYF.

In this sample, this clonotype turned up many times. As DNA, the CDR3 is TGCGCCAGCAGTGGCAGGACGAACACCGGGGAGCTGTTTTTT. Its translation: CASSGRTNTGELFF. V gene TRBV5-1 combines with J gene TRBJ2-2; D is undetermined. This CDR3 spans 14 amino acids. Trimming removed 5 bases from V and 0 bases from J, with 8 bases in between. Germline-derived CDR1 and CDR2 are SGHRS and YFSETQ.

The V call is TRBV7-6, the J call TRBJ2-1, with D unclear. Germline V lookup: CDR1 SGHVS, CDR2 FNYEAQ. Trimming took off 1 base at V and 5 bases at J, with 15 bases between the two ends. CDR3 length: 16 amino acids. CDR3: CASSLVMAGGNNEQFF. In DNA, the CDR3 is TGTGCCAGCAGCTTAGTTATGGCAGGTGGGAACAATGAGCAGTTCTTC.

J is TRBJ2-5 and V is TRBV6-1; D ambiguous. This CDR3 has 15 amino acids. Trimming left V 7 bases short and J 1 base short, with 16 bases between. Germline V gene sequence: CDR1 MNHNS, CDR2 SASEGT. CDR3 coding DNA: TGTGCCAGCAAACCGGAACCCTGGGGCCAAGAGACCCAGTACTTC. Protein sequence: CASKPEPWGQETQYF.

This clonotype came up a few times. This chain connects TRBV7-9 to TRBJ2-2; 7 positions agree with TRBD1. The CDR3 is made up of 15 amino acids. The V gene end was trimmed by 5 bases and the J gene end by 6 bases; junction bases not matched to a gene: 9. Germline CDR1 is SEHNR and CDR2 is FQNEAQ (reference sequence). The CDR3 DNA follows: TGTGCCAGCAGCACCTGGACAGGTGGTGCCGGGGAGCTGTTTTTT. Encoded protein: CASSTWTGGAGELFF.

This clonotype appeared a few times. This rearrangement joins TRBV12-5 to TRBJ1-2; the D is unclear. The length of the CDR3 is 13 residues. V gave up 6 bases and J gave up 0 bases, with 8 bases separating them. Germline CDR1 and CDR2: LGHNT and FRNRAP. For the CDR3, the DNA is TGTGCTAGTGGAGAATTGACTAACTATGGCTACACCTTC. It translates to CASGELTNYGYTF.

This clonotype turned up a few times. The V and J genes are TRBV7-9 and TRBJ1-4; D may be TRBD1 (6 bases). Trimming shortened V by 6 bases and J by 5 bases, and 13 bases separated the two germline ends. CDR3 size: 14 residues. CDR1 and CDR2 from the germline V gene are SEHNR and FQNEAQ (reference sequence). The CDR3 here is CASRSGHRNEKLFF. In DNA form, the CDR3 reads TGTGCCAGCAGATCGGGACACCGAAATGAAAAACTGTTTTTT.

The rearrangement links TRBV5-1 to TRBJ2-7; the D gene is possibly TRBD1 (7 bases). Trimming shortened V by 4 bases and J by 3 bases, and 11 bases separated the two germline ends. The germline V gene encodes CDR1 SGHRS and CDR2 YFSETQ. The CDR3 consists of 13 residues. CDR3 bases: TGCGCCAGCAGCGCGGGACAGTACTACGAGCAGTACTTC. Amino acids: CASSAGQYYEQYF.

This rearrangement joins TRBV4-2 to TRBJ2-4; 15 bases agree with TRBD2. Germline loops: CDR1 LGHNA, CDR2 YNFKEQ. Trimming took 4 bases from V and 0 from J; bases not matched to a gene: 16. The CDR3 consists of 22 residues. The CDR3 nucleotides are TGTGCCAGCAGCCCCCGTATCCCGGGACTAGCGGGGGGACACACAGCCAAAAACATTCAGTACTTC. Translating it yields CASSPRIPGLAGGHTAKNIQYF.

This clonotype was detected a few times. J is TRBJ2-1 and V is TRBV12-3 or TRBV12-4; TRBD2 matches 7 bases. The J segment lost 6 bases and the V segment lost 2 bases, leaving 4 bases of the junction unmatched. CDR3 length: 14 residues. The CDR3 loop is CASSLWGEGNEQFF. CDR3 DNA sequence: TGTGCCAGCAGTTTATGGGGGGAGGGCAATGAGCAGTTCTTC.

This clonotype showed up many times. The V call is TRBV2, the J call TRBJ1-5, with 8 bases fitting TRBD1. The CDR3 length is 13 residues. V trimming: 7 bases; J trimming: 7 bases; junction bases outside the gene matches: 6. CDR1 and CDR2 (germline): SNHLY, FYNNEI. The CDR3 sequence is CASKDRGEQPQHF. In DNA form, the CDR3 reads TGTGCCAGCAAAGACAGGGGAGAACAGCCCCAGCATTTT.

J is TRBJ2-1 and V is TRBV5-1, with TRBD1 matching 8 bases. J was trimmed by 6 bases and V by 4 bases; bases with no gene match: 9. Germline loops: CDR1 SGHRS, CDR2 YFSETQ. The CDR3 extends over 15 amino acids. CDR3 sequence: CASSPTGTGRNEQFF. As DNA, the CDR3 is TGCGCCAGCAGCCCGACCGGGACAGGCCGCAATGAGCAGTTCTTC.

The chain combines TRBV15 with TRBJ1-2; TRBD1 is a possible D gene (5 bases). V dropped 1 base and J dropped 7 bases, with 13 bases sitting between them. The length of the CDR3 is 14 residues. From germline, CDR1 is LNHNV and CDR2 YYDKDF (reference sequence). This CDR3 is CATSRVGWDGGYTF. Written as DNA, the CDR3 is TGTGCCACCAGCAGAGTAGGGTGGGACGGTGGCTACACCTTC.

CDR3 nucleotide sequence: TGTGCCAGCAGGGGACAGATAAACACCGGGGAGCTGTTTTTT. Its translation is CASRGQINTGELFF. The chain carries TRBV5-4 and TRBJ2-2, with TRBD1 identical over 7 bases. Germline V CDR1 and CDR2: SGHNT, YYREEE (reference sequence). The CDR3 spans 14 residues. With V trimmed by 5 bases and J by 2 bases, 3 bases remained unmatched.